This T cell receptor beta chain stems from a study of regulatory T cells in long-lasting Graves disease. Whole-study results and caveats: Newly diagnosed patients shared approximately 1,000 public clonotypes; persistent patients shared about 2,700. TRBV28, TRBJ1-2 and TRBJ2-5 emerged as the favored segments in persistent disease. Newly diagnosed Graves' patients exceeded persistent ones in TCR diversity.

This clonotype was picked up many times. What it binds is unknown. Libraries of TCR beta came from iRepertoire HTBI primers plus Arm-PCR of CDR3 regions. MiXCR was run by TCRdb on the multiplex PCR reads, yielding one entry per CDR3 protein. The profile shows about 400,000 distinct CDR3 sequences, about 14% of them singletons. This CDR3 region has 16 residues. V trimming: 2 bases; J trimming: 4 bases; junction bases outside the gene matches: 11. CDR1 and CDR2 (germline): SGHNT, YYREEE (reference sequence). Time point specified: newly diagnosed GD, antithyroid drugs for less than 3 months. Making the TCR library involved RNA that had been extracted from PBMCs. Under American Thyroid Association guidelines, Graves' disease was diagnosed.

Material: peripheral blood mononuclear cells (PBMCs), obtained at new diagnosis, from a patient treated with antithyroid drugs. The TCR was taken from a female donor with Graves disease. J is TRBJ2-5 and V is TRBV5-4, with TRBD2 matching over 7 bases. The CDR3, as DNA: TGTGCCAGCAGCTTTCCGTCCGGACTAGACGGAGAGACCCAGTACTTC. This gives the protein CASSFPSGLDGETQYF.